These 11 T cell receptor beta chains share one sample of origin, sequenced in a study of response to subunit inactivated influenza vaccine. TCRdb re-derived calls from the RT-PCR reads in MiXCR, one entry per CDR3 protein. This sample has 200,000 to 300,000 distinct CDR3 sequences, with about 12% found just once. The material sequenced was non-naive T cells sorted from PBMCs, taken around 14 days before vaccination. These receptors all come from a man in his fifties or sixties who received an inactivated influenza vaccine.

This clonotype was seen many times. The rearrangement links TRBV7-9 to TRBJ2-7, with D possibly TRBD1 on 5 matching bases. The CDR3 extends over 12 amino acids. Germline V gene sequence: CDR1 SEHNR, CDR2 FQNEAQ (reference sequence). Trimming removed 3 bases from V and 6 bases from J, with 9 bases in between. This CDR3 is CASSFLGPEQYF. Here the CDR3 DNA reads TGTGCCAGCAGCTTTTTGGGGCCCGAGCAGTACTTC.

The CDR3 region has the DNA TGTGCCAGCAGCCAATTTGACAGGGGAGAGACCCAGTACTTC. This codes for CASSQFDRGETQYF. V is TRBV4-2 and J is TRBJ2-5; the match to TRBD1 covers 8 bases. The CDR3 is 14 residues long. The germline CDR1 and CDR2 sequences are LGHNA and YNFKEQ. V shed 2 bases, J shed 4 bases, and the junction held 3 bases outside the gene matches.

This clonotype showed up just a few times. V gene TRBV7-9 combines with J gene TRBJ1-1, with 8 bases fitting TRBD1. V lost 4 bases, J lost 1 base, and 2 bases stayed unmatched. In germline, CDR1 is SEHNR, CDR2 FQNEAQ (reference sequence). This CDR3 comprises 14 residues. The CDR3 region is CASSSGQANTEAFF. For the CDR3, the DNA is TGTGCCAGCAGCTCGGGACAGGCGAACACTGAAGCTTTCTTT. The full variable domain, in which reference TRBV7-9 and TRBJ1-1 provide the parts outside the CDR3, is DTGVSQNPRHKITKRGQNVTFRCDPISEHNRLYWYRQTLGQGPEFLTYFQNEAQLEKSRLLSDRFSAERPKGSFSTLEIQRTEQGDSAMYLCASSSGQANTEAFFGQGTRLTVV.

This clonotype occurred a few times. This chain joins TRBV20-1 and TRBJ1-2; weak D call: TRBD1 (6 bases). The CDR3 is 15 residues long. V lost 0 bases, J lost 4 bases, and 15 bases lay in between. Germline V gene lookup returns CDR1 DFQATT and CDR2 SNEGSKA (reference sequence). As DNA, the CDR3 is TGCAGTGCTAGAGAGGCGGGACAACAGGGCTATGGCTACACCTTC. Amino acids: CSAREAGQQGYGYTF.

This clonotype was counted a few times. The chain recombines TRBV4-1 with TRBJ2-7; 11 nucleotides line up with TRBD2. V was pared by 3 bases and J by 2 bases, with 6 bases of the junction left unmatched. CDR3 length: 16 residues. Germline V gene data show CDR1 as MGHRA and CDR2 as YSYEKL. CDR3 protein: CASSQPSGRRPYEQYF. DNA of the CDR3: TGCGCCAGCAGCCAGCCTAGCGGGAGGCGCCCCTACGAGCAGTACTTC.

This clonotype was found a few times. This chain connects TRBV7-2 to TRBJ2-1; D perhaps matches TRBD1 (7 bases). The CDR3 spans 14 residues. CDR1 SGHTA and CDR2 FQGNSA come from the germline V gene. With 5 bases removed from V and 9 bases from J, the gap between germline ends came to 17 bases. The CDR3 sequence is CASSRGRGSVEQFF. The CDR3 bases are TGTGCCAGCAGCAGGGGGCGGGGATCGGTTGAGCAGTTCTTC.

This clonotype has only a few counts. This sequence joins TRBV6-2 or TRBV6-3 and TRBJ1-5; D not resolved. V lost 5 bases and J 3 bases, leaving 8 bases between the germline ends. The CDR3 sequence is 13 residues long. Germline CDR1 is MNHEY and CDR2 is SVGEGT. CDR3 nucleotides: TGTGCCAGCAGTCCGGAGGCCAATCAGCCCCAGCATTTT. Translated, it gives CASSPEANQPQHF.

The CDR3 is CASSKGGASYGYTF. The CDR3 coding sequence is TGTGCCAGCAGCAAAGGGGGCGCGAGCTATGGCTACACCTTC. The rearrangement joins TRBV21-1 to TRBJ1-2; TRBD1, the table's D call, was not compared with the DNA. TRBV21-1 is described as a pseudogene. The CDR3 extends over 14 amino acids.

The chain joins TRBV7-9 to TRBJ1-1, with D maybe TRBD1 (5 bases). The CDR3 has 15 amino acids. Germline V gene lookup returns CDR1 SEHNR and CDR2 FQNEAQ (reference sequence). V lost 2 bases, J lost 1 base, and 11 bases lay in between. CDR3 DNA: TGTGCCAGCAGCTTAAATTCAGGGACGAACACTGAAGCTTTCTTT. Protein sequence: CASSLNSGTNTEAFF.

The chain joins TRBV20-1 to TRBJ2-3; TRBD1 might be the D (5 bases). CDR1 is DFQATT and CDR2 is SNEGSKA in the germline V gene (reference sequence). V lost 3 bases and J lost 2, with 15 bases in between. The CDR3 length is 15 residues. This chain's CDR3 is CSASPGHSFTDTQYF. CDR3 bases: TGCAGTGCTAGCCCCGGACATTCATTCACAGATACGCAGTATTTT.

This clonotype turned up a few times. This chain uses TRBV6-5 with TRBJ2-1; weak D call: TRBD1 (5 bases). From germline, CDR1 is MNHEY and CDR2 SVGAGI. The CDR3 has 15 residues. The germline V and J ends were trimmed by 2 bases and 9 bases, with 17 bases remaining between them. This chain's CDR3 is CASSYQGSTLGEQFF. The CDR3 DNA follows: TGTGCCAGCAGTTACCAGGGTAGTACCTTGGGTGAGCAGTTCTTC.